This TCR beta chain was documented in a study of shared T cell receptors in the human thymus. Clones were read by immunoSEQ multiplex PCR, and TCRdb kept only the in-frame ones, dropping some. The sample lists some 700,000 clones; approximately 85% were seen once. CDR3 length: 13 residues. The germline V gene encodes CDR1 MNHNS and CDR2 SASEGT. Trimming took off 7 bases at V and 5 bases at J, with 15 bases between the two ends. The same data also went into a second study, on human thymus T cells.

This chain links TRBV6-1 with TRBJ2-7; tentative D call: TRBD2 (6 bases). The sequencing input was thymocytes. The clonotype comes from a girl younger than two with a congenital heart defect. DNA for the CDR3: TGTGCCAGCATTGTTGGCGGGGACCACGAGCAGTACTTC. This encodes CASIVGGDHEQYF.